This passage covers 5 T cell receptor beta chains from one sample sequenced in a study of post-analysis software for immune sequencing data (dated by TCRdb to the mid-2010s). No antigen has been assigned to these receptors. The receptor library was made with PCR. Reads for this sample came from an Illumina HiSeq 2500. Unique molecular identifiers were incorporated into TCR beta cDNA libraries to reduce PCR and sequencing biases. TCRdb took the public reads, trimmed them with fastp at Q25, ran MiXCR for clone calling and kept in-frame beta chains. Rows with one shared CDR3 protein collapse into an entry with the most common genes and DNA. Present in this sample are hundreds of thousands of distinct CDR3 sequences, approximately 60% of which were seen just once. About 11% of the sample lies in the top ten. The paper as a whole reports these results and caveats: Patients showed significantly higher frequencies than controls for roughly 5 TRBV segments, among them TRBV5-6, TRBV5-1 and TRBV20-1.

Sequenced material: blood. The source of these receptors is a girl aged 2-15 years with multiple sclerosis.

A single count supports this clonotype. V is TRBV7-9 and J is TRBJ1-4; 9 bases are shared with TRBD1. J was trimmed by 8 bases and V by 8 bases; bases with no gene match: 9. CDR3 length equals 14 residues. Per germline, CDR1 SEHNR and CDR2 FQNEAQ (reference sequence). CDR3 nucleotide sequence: TGTGCCAGCGGGGCCGGGACAGGGCACGAAAAACTGTTTTTT. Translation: CASGAGTGHEKLFF.

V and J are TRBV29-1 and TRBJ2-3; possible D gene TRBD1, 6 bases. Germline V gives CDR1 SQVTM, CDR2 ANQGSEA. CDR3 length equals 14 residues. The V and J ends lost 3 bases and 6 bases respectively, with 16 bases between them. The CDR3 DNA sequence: TGCAGCGTTGACCCCGGACAGACGGCGGATACGCAGTATTTT. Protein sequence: CSVDPGQTADTQYF.

The CDR3 DNA reads TGCAGTGCCGGGTTCGGGCCCGGGGAGCTGTTTTTT. Translation gives CSAGFGPGELFF. J is TRBJ2-2 and V is TRBV20-1; D not certain. This CDR3 contains 12 residues. V was trimmed by 6 bases and J by 6 bases, leaving 11 bases between them. The germline V gene encodes CDR1 DFQATT and CDR2 SNEGSKA (reference sequence).

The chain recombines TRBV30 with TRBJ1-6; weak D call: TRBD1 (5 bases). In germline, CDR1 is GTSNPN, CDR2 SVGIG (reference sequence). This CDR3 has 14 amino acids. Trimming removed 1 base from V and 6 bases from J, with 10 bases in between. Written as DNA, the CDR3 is TGTGCCTGGAGTGGGGGACTGATTAATTCACCCCTCCACTTT. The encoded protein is CAWSGGLINSPLHF.

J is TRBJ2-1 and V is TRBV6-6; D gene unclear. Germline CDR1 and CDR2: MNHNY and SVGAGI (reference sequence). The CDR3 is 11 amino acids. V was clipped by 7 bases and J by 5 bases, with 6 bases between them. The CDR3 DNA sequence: TGTGCCAGCACTAGGGACAATGAGCAGTTCTTC. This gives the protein CASTRDNEQFF.